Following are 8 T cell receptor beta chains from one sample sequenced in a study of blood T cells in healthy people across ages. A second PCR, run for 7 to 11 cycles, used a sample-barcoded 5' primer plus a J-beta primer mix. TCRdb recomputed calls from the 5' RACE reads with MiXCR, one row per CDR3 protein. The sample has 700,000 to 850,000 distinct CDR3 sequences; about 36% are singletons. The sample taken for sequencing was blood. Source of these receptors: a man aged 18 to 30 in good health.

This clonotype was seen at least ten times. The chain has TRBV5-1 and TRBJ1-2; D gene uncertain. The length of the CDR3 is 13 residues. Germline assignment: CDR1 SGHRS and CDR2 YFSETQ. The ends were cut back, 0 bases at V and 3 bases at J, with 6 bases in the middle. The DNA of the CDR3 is TGCGCCAGCAGCTTGGCGCGGGACTATGGCTACACCTTC. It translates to CASSLARDYGYTF.

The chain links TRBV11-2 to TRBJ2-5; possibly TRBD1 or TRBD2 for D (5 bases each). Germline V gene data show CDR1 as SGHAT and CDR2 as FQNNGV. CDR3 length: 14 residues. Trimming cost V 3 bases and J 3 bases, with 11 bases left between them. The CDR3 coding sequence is TGTGCCAGCAGCTTGGGACGGTGGGAAGAGACCCAGTACTTC. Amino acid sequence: CASSLGRWEETQYF.

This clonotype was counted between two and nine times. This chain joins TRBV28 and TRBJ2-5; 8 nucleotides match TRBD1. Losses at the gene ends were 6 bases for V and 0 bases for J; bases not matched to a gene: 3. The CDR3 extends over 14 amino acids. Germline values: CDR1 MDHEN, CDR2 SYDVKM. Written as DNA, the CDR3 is TGTGCCAGCAGGCAGGACAGGGACCAAGAGACCCAGTACTTC. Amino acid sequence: CASRQDRDQETQYF.

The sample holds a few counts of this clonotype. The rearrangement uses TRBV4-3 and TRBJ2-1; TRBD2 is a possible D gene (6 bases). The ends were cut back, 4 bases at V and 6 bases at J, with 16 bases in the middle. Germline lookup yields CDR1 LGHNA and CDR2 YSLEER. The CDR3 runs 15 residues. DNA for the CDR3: TGCGCCAGCAGCCCGGGACTCCTGGGCCTCAATGAGCAGTTCTTC. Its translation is CASSPGLLGLNEQFF.

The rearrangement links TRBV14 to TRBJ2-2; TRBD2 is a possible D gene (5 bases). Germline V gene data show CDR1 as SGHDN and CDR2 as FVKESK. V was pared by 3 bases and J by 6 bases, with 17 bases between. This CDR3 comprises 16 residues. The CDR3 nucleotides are TGTGCCAGCAGCCACCGGACTGATATTGGGCCCGGGGAGCTGTTTTTT. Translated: CASSHRTDIGPGELFF.

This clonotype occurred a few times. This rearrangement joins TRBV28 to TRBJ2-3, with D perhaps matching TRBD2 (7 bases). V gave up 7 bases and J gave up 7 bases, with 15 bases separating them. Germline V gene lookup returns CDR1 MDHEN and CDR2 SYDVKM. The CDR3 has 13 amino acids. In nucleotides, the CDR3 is TGTGCCAGCACCCCGCCGGGGGGCTATACGCAGTATTTT. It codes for CASTPPGGYTQYF.

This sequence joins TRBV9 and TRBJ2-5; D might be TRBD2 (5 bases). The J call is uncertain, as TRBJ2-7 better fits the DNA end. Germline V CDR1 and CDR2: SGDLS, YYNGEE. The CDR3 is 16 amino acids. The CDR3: CASSPRAQRDANEQYF. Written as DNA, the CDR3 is TGTGCCAGCAGCCCCCGTGCCCAGAGGGATGCCAACGAGCAGTACTTC.

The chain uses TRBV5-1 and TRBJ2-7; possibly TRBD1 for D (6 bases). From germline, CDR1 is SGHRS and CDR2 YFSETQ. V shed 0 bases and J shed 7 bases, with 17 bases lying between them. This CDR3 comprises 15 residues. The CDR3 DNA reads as TGCGCCAGCAGCTTGGCAGGGGCAGGTCAGGAGGAGCAGTACTTC. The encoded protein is CASSLAGAGQEEQYF. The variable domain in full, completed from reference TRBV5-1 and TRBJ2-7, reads KAGVTQTPRYLIKTRGQQVTLSCSPISGHRSVSWYQQTPGQGLQFLFEYFSETQRNKGNFPGRFSGRQFSNSRSEMNVSTLELGDSALYLCASSLAGAGQEEQYFGPGTRLTVT.